This TCR beta chain was recovered during a study of OX40 agonist ivuxolimab in advanced cancers. Sequencing was performed with immunoSEQ multiplex PCR; in TCRdb, only in-frame clones are kept and a portion is missing. The sample includes around 74,000 clones, roughly 86% of them seen just once. V lost 2 bases, J lost 5 bases, and 4 bases stayed unmatched. The CDR3 sequence is 15 residues long. Germline V CDR1 and CDR2: MGHRA, YSYEKL. Material: CD4+ or CD8+ T cells sorted from blood, obtained in a trial of the OX40 agonist ivuxolimab. This rearrangement joins TRBV4-1 to TRBJ2-7; 12 bases match TRBD1. The sequence was collected from an adult with an advanced solid tumor such as melanoma, head and neck, liver or kidney cancer. CDR3 amino acids: CASSQRRDRGHEQYF. CDR3 in DNA: TGCGCCAGCAGCCAAAGAAGGGACAGGGGGCACGAGCAGTACTTC.